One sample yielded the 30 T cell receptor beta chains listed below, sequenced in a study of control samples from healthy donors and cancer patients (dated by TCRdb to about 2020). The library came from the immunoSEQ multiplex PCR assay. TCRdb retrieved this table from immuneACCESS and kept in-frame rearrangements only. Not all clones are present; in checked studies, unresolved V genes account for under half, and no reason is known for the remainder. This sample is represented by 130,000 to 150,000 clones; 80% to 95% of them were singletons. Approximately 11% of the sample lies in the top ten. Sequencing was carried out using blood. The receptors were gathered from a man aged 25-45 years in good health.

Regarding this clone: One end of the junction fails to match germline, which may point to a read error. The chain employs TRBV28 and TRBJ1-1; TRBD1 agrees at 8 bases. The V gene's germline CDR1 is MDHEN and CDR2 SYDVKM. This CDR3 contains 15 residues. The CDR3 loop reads CVSSLRQGRGTEAFF. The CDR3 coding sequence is TGTGTCAGCAGTCTCCGACAGGGGAGAGGAACTGAAGCTTTCTTT.

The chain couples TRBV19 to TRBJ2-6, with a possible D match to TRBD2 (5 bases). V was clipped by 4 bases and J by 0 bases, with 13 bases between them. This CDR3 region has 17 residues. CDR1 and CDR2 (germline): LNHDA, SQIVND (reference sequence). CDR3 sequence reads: CASSKSAGTSGANVLTF. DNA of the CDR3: TGTGCCAGTAGTAAATCGGCGGGTACCTCTGGGGCCAACGTCCTGACTTTC. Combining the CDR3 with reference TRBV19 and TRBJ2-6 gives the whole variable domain DGGITQSPKYLFRKEGQNVTLSCEQNLNHDAMYWYRQDPGQGLRLIYYSQIVNDFQKGDIAEGYSVSREKKESFPLTVTSAQKNPTAFYLCASSKSAGTSGANVLTFGAGSRLTVL.

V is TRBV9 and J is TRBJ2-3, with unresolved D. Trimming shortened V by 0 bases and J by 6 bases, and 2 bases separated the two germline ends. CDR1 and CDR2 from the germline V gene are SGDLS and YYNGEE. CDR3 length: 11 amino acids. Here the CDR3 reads CASSVGDTQYF. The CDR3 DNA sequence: TGTGCCAGCAGCGTAGGTGATACGCAGTATTTT. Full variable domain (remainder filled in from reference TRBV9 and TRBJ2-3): DSGVTQTPKHLITATGQRVTLRCSPRSGDLSVYWYQQSLDQGLQFLIQYYNGEERAKGNILERFSAQQFPDLHSELNLSSLELGDSALYFCASSVGDTQYFGPGTRLTVL.

The CDR3 region has the DNA TGTGCCAGCAGTTTTTCTGGACTCACTAACAATGAGCAGTTCTTC. It specifies CASSFSGLTNNEQFF. This chain joins TRBV27 and TRBJ2-1, with D tentatively TRBD2 (5 bases). CDR3 length: 15 amino acids. In germline, CDR1 is MNHEY, CDR2 SMNVEV (reference sequence). The germline V and J ends were trimmed by 3 bases and 5 bases, with 14 bases remaining between them.

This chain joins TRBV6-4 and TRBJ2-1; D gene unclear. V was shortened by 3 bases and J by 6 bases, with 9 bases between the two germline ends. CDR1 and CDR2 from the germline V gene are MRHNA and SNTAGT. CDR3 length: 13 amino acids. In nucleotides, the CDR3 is TGTGCCAGCAGTGAAGAGCCACGCAATGAGCAGTTCTTC. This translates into CASSEEPRNEQFF.

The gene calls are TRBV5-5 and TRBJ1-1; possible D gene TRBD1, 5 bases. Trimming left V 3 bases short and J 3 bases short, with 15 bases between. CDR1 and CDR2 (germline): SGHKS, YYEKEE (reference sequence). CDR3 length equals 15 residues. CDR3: CASSWAGVLHTEAFF. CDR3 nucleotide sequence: TGTGCCAGCAGCTGGGCGGGGGTATTGCACACTGAAGCTTTCTTT.

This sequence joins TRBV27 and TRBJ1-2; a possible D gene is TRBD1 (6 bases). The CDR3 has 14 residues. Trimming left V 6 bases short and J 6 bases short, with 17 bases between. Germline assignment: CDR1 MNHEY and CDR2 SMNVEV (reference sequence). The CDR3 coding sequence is TGTGCCAGCAGCCGACTAGGGGGGGACAATGGCTACACCTTC. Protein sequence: CASSRLGGDNGYTF.

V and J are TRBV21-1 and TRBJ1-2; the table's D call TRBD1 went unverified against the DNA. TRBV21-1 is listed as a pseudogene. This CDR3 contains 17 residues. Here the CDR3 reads CASSKAQGAPSDYGYTF. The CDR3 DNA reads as TGTGCCAGCAGCAAAGCGCAGGGGGCGCCATCTGACTATGGCTACACCTTC.

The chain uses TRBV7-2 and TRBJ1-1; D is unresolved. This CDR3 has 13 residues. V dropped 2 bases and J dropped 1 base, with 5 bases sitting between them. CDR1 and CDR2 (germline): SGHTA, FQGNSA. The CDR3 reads CASSLYRNTEAFF. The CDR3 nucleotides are TGTGCCAGCAGCTTATACAGGAACACTGAAGCTTTCTTT.

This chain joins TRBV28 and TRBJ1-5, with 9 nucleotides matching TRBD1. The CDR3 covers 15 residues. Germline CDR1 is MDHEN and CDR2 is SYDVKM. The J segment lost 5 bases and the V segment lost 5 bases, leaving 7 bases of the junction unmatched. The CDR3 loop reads CASSLPGQGYQPQHF. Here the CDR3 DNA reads TGTGCCAGCAGTCTTCCGGGACAGGGCTATCAGCCCCAGCATTTT.

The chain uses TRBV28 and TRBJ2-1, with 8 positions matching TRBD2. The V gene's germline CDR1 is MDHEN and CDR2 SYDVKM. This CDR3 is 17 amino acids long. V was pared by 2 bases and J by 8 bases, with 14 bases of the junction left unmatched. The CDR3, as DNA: TGTGCCAGCAGTTTACGGGGGGGGATCGGACTAGCCCATGAGCAGTTCTTC. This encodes CASSLRGGIGLAHEQFF.

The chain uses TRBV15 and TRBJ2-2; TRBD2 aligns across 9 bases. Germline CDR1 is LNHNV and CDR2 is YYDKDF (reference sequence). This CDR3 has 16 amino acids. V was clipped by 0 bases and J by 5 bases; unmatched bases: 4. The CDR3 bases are TGTGCCACCAGCAGAGAGGGCGGGAGGGGAACCGGGGAGCTGTTTTTT. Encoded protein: CATSREGGRGTGELFF.

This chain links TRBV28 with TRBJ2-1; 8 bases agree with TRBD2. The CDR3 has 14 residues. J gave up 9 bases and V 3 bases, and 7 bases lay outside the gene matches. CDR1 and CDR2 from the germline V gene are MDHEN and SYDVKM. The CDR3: CASSFLGSGIEQFF. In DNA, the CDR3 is TGTGCCAGCAGTTTTTTAGGTAGCGGGATTGAGCAGTTCTTC.

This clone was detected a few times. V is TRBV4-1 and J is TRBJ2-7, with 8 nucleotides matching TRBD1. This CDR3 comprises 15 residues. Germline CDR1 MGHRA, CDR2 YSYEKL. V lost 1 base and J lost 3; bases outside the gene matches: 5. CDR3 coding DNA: TGCGCCAGCAGCCAAGGAGACAGGGGTCTCTACGAGCAGTACTTC. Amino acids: CASSQGDRGLYEQYF.

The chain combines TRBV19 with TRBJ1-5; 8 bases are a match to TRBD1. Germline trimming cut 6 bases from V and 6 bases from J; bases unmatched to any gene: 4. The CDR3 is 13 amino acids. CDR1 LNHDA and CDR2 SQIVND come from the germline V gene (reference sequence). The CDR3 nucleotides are TGTGCCAGTAGAGGGCAGGGGGCTCAGCCCCAGCATTTT. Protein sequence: CASRGQGAQPQHF.

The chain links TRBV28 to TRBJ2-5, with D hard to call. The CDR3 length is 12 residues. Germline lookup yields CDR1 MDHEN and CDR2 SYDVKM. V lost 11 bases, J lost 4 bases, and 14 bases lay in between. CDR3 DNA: TGTGCCTCGCTGGGCTGGGGAGAGACCCAGTACTTC. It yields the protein CASLGWGETQYF.

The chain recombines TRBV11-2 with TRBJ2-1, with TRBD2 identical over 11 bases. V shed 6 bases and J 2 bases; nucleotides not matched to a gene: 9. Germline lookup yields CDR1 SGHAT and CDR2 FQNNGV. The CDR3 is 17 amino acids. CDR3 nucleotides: TGTGCCAGCAGAGGGGGGACTAGCGGAAGGACCTACAATGAGCAGTTCTTC. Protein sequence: CASRGGTSGRTYNEQFF.

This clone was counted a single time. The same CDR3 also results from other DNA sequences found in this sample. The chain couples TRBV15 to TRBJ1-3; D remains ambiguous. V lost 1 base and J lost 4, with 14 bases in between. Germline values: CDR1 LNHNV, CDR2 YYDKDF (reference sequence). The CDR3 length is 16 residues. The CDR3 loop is CATSRVSGFRGNTIYF. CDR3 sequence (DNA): TGTGCCACCAGCAGAGTATCGGGTTTTAGAGGAAACACCATATATTTT.

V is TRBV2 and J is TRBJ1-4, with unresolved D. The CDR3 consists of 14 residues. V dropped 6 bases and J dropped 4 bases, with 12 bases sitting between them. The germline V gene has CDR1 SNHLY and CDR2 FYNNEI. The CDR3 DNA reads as TGTGCCAGCAGGAACCGGGTCTTTAATGAAAAACTGTTTTTT. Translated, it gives CASRNRVFNEKLFF. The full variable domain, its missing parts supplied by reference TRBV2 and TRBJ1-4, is EPEVTQTPSHQVTQMGQEVILRCVPISNHLYFYWYRQILGQKVEFLVSFYNNEISEKSEIFDDQFSVERPDGSNFTLKIRSTKLEDSAMYFCASRNRVFNEKLFFGSGTQLSVL.

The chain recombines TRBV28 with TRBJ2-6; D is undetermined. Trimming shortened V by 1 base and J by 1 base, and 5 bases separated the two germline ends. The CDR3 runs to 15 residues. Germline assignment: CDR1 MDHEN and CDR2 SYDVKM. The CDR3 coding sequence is TGTGCCAGCAGTTTATTGAGATCTGGGGCCAACGTCCTGACTTTC. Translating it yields CASSLLRSGANVLTF.

For the CDR3, the DNA is TGTGCCAGCAGCGGCCAGGGGAGCTCCTATAATTCACCCCTCCACTTT. It encodes CASSGQGSSYNSPLHF. The chain joins TRBV11-2 to TRBJ1-6; perhaps TRBD1 as D (6 bases). There are 16 residues in the CDR3. In germline, CDR1 is SGHAT, CDR2 FQNNGV. Trimming removed 5 bases from V and 0 bases from J, with 11 bases in between.

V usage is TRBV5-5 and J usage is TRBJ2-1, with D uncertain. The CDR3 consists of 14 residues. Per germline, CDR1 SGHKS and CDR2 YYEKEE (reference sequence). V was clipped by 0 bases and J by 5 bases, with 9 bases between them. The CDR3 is CASSLVTADNEQFF. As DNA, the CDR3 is TGTGCCAGCAGCTTGGTTACTGCGGACAATGAGCAGTTCTTC.

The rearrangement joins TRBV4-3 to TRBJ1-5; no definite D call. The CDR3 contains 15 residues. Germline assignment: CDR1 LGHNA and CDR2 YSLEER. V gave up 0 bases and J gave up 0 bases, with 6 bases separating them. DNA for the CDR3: TGCGCCAGCAGCCAAGATTACGGTAGCAATCAGCCCCAGCATTTT. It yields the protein CASSQDYGSNQPQHF.

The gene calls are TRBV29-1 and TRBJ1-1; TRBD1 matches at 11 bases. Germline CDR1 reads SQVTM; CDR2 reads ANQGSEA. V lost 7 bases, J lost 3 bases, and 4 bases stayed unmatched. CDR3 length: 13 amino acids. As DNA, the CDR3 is TGCAGCGCGGGACAGGGGGGGTACACTGAAGCTTTCTTT. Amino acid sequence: CSAGQGGYTEAFF.

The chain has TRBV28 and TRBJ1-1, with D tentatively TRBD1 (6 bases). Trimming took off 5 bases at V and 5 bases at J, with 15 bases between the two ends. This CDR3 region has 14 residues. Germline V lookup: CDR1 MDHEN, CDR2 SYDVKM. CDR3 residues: CASSQQGSSTEAFF. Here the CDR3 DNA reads TGTGCCAGCAGTCAACAGGGAAGTAGTACTGAAGCTTTCTTT.

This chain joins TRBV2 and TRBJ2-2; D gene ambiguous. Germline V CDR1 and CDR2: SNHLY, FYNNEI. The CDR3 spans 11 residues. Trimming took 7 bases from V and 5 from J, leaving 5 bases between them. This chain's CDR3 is CASTRTGELFF. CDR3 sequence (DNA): TGTGCCAGCACTAGAACCGGGGAGCTGTTTTTT. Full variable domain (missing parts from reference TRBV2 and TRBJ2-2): EPEVTQTPSHQVTQMGQEVILRCVPISNHLYFYWYRQILGQKVEFLVSFYNNEISEKSEIFDDQFSVERPDGSNFTLKIRSTKLEDSAMYFCASTRTGELFFGEGSRLTVL.

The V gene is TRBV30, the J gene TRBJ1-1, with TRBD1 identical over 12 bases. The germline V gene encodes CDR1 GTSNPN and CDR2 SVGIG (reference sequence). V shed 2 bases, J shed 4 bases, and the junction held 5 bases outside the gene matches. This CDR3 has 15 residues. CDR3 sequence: CAWSSGTGGVTEAFF. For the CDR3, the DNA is TGTGCCTGGAGTTCAGGGACAGGGGGCGTCACTGAAGCTTTCTTT.

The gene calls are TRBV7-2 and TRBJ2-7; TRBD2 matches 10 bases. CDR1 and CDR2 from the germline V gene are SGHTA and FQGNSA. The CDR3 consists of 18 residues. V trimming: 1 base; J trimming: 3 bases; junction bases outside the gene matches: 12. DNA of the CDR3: TGTGCCAGCAGCTTAGGAGGTGCAGCGGGAGGGCCGGTCTACGAGCAGTACTTC. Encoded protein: CASSLGGAAGGPVYEQYF.

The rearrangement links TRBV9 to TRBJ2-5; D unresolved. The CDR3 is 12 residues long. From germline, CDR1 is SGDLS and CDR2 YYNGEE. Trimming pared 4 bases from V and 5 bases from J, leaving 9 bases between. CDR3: CASSPFPETQYF. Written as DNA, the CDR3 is TGTGCCAGCAGCCCCTTCCCCGAGACCCAGTACTTC.

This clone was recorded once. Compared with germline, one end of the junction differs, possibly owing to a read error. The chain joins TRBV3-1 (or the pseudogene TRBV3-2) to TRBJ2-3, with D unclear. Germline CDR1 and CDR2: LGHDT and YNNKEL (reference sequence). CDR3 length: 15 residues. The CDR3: CASSQAFGATDTQYF. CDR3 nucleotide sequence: TGTGCCAGCAGTCAAGCATTTGGAGCCACAGATACGCAGTATTTT.